Following are 7 T cell receptor beta chains from one sample sequenced in a study of stem cell transplantation in POMP-related autoinflammatory disease. Some clones are missing from TCRdb's copy, which holds only in-frame ones; the method was immunoSEQ multiplex PCR. The sample shows several thousand clones, under 85% of them seen only once. What was sequenced was a CXCR5-defined cell subset from PBMCs. All receptors derive from a human donor in good health.

V gene TRBV5-1 combines with J gene TRBJ1-5, with a possible D match to TRBD1 (5 bases). The CDR3 has 16 residues. Germline V gene sequence: CDR1 SGHRS, CDR2 YFSETQ. Trimming removed 0 bases from V and 4 bases from J, with 14 bases in between. Written as DNA, the CDR3 is TGCGCCAGCAGCTTGGGGGATTTGGGGGTGAATCAGCCCCAGCATTTT. Its translation: CASSLGDLGVNQPQHF.

This clone was found a few times. The rearrangement joins TRBV10-3 to TRBJ1-6; unclear D gene. Germline-derived CDR1 and CDR2 are ENHRY and SYGVKD. V was trimmed by 4 bases and J by 5 bases, leaving 3 bases between them. The CDR3 has 12 amino acids. The CDR3 nucleotides are TGTGCCATCAGTGGGCATAATTCACCCCTCCACTTT. The encoded protein is CAISGHNSPLHF.

The V gene is TRBV19, the J gene TRBJ1-2; no clear D gene. The CDR3 loop spans 14 amino acids. The germline CDR1 and CDR2 sequences are LNHDA and SQIVND (reference sequence). Trimming left V 3 bases short and J 5 bases short, with 13 bases between. CDR3 protein: CASSILEGLYGYTF. CDR3 nucleotide sequence: TGTGCCAGTAGTATTTTGGAGGGTTTGTATGGCTACACCTTC.

The rearrangement links TRBV6-1 to TRBJ1-3, with D unresolved. CDR3 length equals 14 residues. Trimming left V 4 bases short and J 0 bases short, with 7 bases between. Germline CDR1 is MNHNS and CDR2 is SASEGT. The CDR3 bases are TGTGCCAGCAGTGGTCCGAGCTCTGGAAACACCATATATTTT. Amino acids: CASSGPSSGNTIYF.

The CDR3 DNA is TGCAGCGTTGTAGGAGGCACAGATACGCAGTATTTT. This encodes CSVVGGTDTQYF. V and J are TRBV29-1 and TRBJ2-3; D call uncertain. Germline V gives CDR1 SQVTM, CDR2 ANQGSEA. The V and J ends lost 4 bases and 1 base respectively, with 6 bases between them. The CDR3 spans 12 residues.

The chain is built from TRBV6-5 and TRBJ2-3, with D perhaps matching TRBD1 (5 bases). The germline CDR1 and CDR2 sequences are MNHEY and SVGAGI. The V end lost 6 bases, the J end lost 3 bases, and 10 bases lay between the germline ends. This CDR3 is 13 amino acids long. This CDR3 reads CASRTRVTDTQYF. Here the CDR3 DNA reads TGTGCCAGCAGGACCAGGGTTACAGATACGCAGTATTTT.

This clone was counted between two and nine times. The rearrangement uses TRBV9 and TRBJ1-1; no reliable D call. Trimming left V 4 bases short and J 5 bases short, with 15 bases between. CDR3 length: 14 residues. In germline, CDR1 is SGDLS, CDR2 YYNGEE. CDR3: CASSLLGDGTEAFF. In DNA form, the CDR3 reads TGTGCCAGCAGCCTTCTGGGAGACGGGACTGAAGCTTTCTTT.